The next 20 T cell receptor beta chains were all read from a single sample in a study of early T cells in non-severe SARS-CoV-2 infection. TCRdb re-analysed the 5' RACE reads in MiXCR, keeping a single row per CDR3 protein. The sample contains 45,000 to 55,000 distinct CDR3 sequences, approximately 10% of which appear only once. The sample comprised whole blood. The receptor set was obtained from an adult who was a healthcare worker with PCR-confirmed SARS-CoV-2 infection or an uninfected control (not recorded which).

The rearrangement links TRBV4-1 to TRBJ2-7; TRBD2 matches at 7 bases. CDR3 length: 13 amino acids. In germline, CDR1 is MGHRA, CDR2 YSYEKL. V lost 1 base, J lost 6 bases, and 3 bases stayed unmatched. The CDR3 DNA is TGCGCCAGCAGCCAAGGACTAGCTCGCGAGCAGTACTTC. Its translation: CASSQGLAREQYF.

The sample holds many counts of this clonotype. The rearrangement links TRBV7-6 to TRBJ1-4; the D is unclear. Trimming cost V 2 bases and J 8 bases, with 15 bases left between them. In germline, CDR1 is SGHVS, CDR2 FNYEAQ. The CDR3 covers 15 residues. The CDR3 region has the DNA TGTGCCAGCAGCTTAATGTCAGACACCAGCGAAAAACTGTTTTTT. Its translation: CASSLMSDTSEKLFF.

Only a few counts were recorded for this clonotype. This rearrangement joins TRBV28 to TRBJ2-7; D might be TRBD2 (5 bases). Trimming pared 6 bases from V and 2 bases from J, leaving 17 bases between. CDR3 size: 15 residues. Per germline, CDR1 MDHEN and CDR2 SYDVKM. In DNA form, the CDR3 reads TGTGCCAGCAGCCTACCCACCGGGGTGGCCTACGAGCAGTACTTC. Its protein product is CASSLPTGVAYEQYF.

This clonotype was found a few times. V is TRBV18 and J is TRBJ1-1, with unresolved D. CDR3 size: 13 residues. Trimming cost V 5 bases and J 1 base, with 8 bases left between them. CDR1 KGHSH and CDR2 LQKENI come from the germline V gene. The CDR3 nucleotides are TGTGCCAGCTCAGTTGACGGGAACACTGAAGCTTTCTTT. It encodes CASSVDGNTEAFF.

This clonotype was seen at least ten times. The rearrangement links TRBV6-1 to TRBJ2-1; no definite D call. The V and J ends lost 6 bases and 5 bases respectively, with 8 bases between them. Per the germline V gene, CDR1 is MNHNS and CDR2 is SASEGT. The CDR3 length is 12 residues. This chain's CDR3 is CASRGFDNEQFF. CDR3 nucleotide sequence: TGTGCCAGCAGGGGTTTTGACAATGAGCAGTTCTTC.

There are many counts of this clonotype. The chain has TRBV6-6 and TRBJ2-1; D might be TRBD1 or TRBD2, each matching 5 bases. The CDR3 contains 15 residues. CDR1 is MNHNY and CDR2 is SVGAGI in the germline V gene (reference sequence). Trimming removed 2 bases from V and 7 bases from J, with 15 bases in between. The CDR3 sequence is CASSYQRGRGNEQFF. CDR3 DNA sequence: TGTGCCAGCAGTTACCAAAGGGGAAGAGGGAATGAGCAGTTCTTC.

This clonotype was counted many times. This chain joins TRBV29-1 and TRBJ1-1, with D maybe TRBD1 (5 bases). Germline CDR1 is SQVTM and CDR2 is ANQGSEA. This CDR3 is 11 amino acids long. Trimming shortened V by 7 bases and J by 6 bases, and 12 bases separated the two germline ends. DNA for the CDR3: TGCAGCGCTCGTGAACAGGCTGAAGCTTTCTTT. Residues: CSAREQAEAFF.

This clonotype was found many times. The V call is TRBV7-9, the J call TRBJ2-1; 7 positions match TRBD2. With 5 bases clipped from V and 7 bases from J, the junction kept 20 bases outside the gene matches. This CDR3 is built from 18 residues. Germline V gene lookup returns CDR1 SEHNR and CDR2 FQNEAQ (reference sequence). In nucleotides, the CDR3 is TGTGCCAGCAGCCGACACCTAGCGGAGTCTAACTTTGTGAATGAGCAGTTCTTC. Residues: CASSRHLAESNFVNEQFF.

The rearrangement joins TRBV20-1 to TRBJ2-7; D possibly corresponds to TRBD1 (5 bases). V was trimmed by 0 bases and J by 0 bases, leaving 12 bases between them. CDR1 and CDR2 (germline): DFQATT, SNEGSKA (reference sequence). The CDR3 has 15 residues. CDR3 loop: CSARDLKGDSYEQYF. The CDR3 DNA follows: TGCAGTGCTAGAGATTTGAAAGGGGACTCCTACGAGCAGTACTTC.

V is TRBV7-9 and J is TRBJ2-3; 12 nucleotides line up with TRBD2. CDR3 size: 14 residues. V lost 5 bases and J lost 9; bases outside the gene matches: 6. Germline CDR1 and CDR2: SEHNR and FQNEAQ (reference sequence). The CDR3 loop is CASSPLAGGPTQYF. The CDR3 nucleotides read TGTGCCAGCAGCCCCCTAGCGGGAGGGCCGACGCAGTATTTT.

This clonotype has a handful of counts. The chain has TRBV7-8 and TRBJ1-2; tentatively, D is TRBD1 (5 bases). From germline, CDR1 is SGHVS and CDR2 FQNEAQ. This CDR3 spans 14 amino acids. V was shortened by 2 bases and J by 0 bases, with 7 bases between the two germline ends. This CDR3 is CASSLNRPNYGYTF. The CDR3 DNA follows: TGTGCCAGCAGCTTAAACAGGCCTAACTATGGCTACACCTTC. Drawing the rest from reference TRBV7-8 and TRBJ1-2, the complete variable domain is GAGVSQSPRYKVAKRGQDVALRCDPISGHVSLFWYQQALGQGPEFLTYFQNEAQLDKSGLPSDRFFAERPEGSVSTLKIQRTQQEDSAVYLCASSLNRPNYGYTFGSGTRLTVV.

This clonotype was observed many times. The chain carries TRBV20-1 and TRBJ1-3; the D gene is possibly TRBD1 (6 bases). Trimming shortened V by 0 bases and J by 0 bases, and 15 bases separated the two germline ends. The germline CDR1 and CDR2 sequences are DFQATT and SNEGSKA (reference sequence). CDR3 length equals 17 residues. The CDR3 coding sequence is TGCAGTGCTAGAGATACAGGGTACGGAAGCTCTGGAAACACCATATATTTT. This sequence encodes CSARDTGYGSSGNTIYF.

This clonotype was picked up a small number of times. This chain connects TRBV9 to TRBJ2-1; D ambiguous. The CDR3 has 13 amino acids. Deletions cut 7 bases from V and 5 bases from J, with 13 bases between. From germline, CDR1 is SGDLS and CDR2 YYNGEE. The CDR3 loop is CASPHQTHNEQFF. The CDR3 nucleotides read TGTGCCAGCCCACACCAGACCCACAATGAGCAGTTCTTC.

This clonotype turned up a few times. J is TRBJ2-7 and V is TRBV10-3; 8 nucleotides line up with TRBD2. This CDR3 comprises 12 residues. From germline, CDR1 is ENHRY and CDR2 SYGVKD. Trimming removed 5 bases from V and 7 bases from J; junction bases left unmatched: 4. The CDR3 protein is CAISSGGGEQYF. The DNA for the CDR3 is TGTGCCATCAGTTCTGGCGGGGGGGAGCAGTACTTC.

V is TRBV28 and J is TRBJ2-5; 11 bases align to TRBD2. The length of the CDR3 is 16 residues. Germline CDR1 and CDR2: MDHEN and SYDVKM. V was clipped by 4 bases and J by 9 bases; unmatched bases: 13. The CDR3 reads CASSSQIAGGKQAQYF. The CDR3 nucleotides are TGTGCCAGCAGTTCCCAAATAGCGGGGGGGAAACAGGCCCAGTACTTC.

This chain joins TRBV24-1 and TRBJ2-5; D is unclear. Trimming took off 3 bases at V and 6 bases at J, with 10 bases between the two ends. The CDR3 is 13 residues long. CDR1 is KGHDR and CDR2 is SFDVKD in the germline V gene. The CDR3 DNA is TGTGCCACCAGTGATCAGCTCGTGAAGACCCAGTACTTC. Translated, it gives CATSDQLVKTQYF.

This clonotype appeared many times. The chain couples TRBV6-1 to TRBJ1-6; D not certain. Germline V gene sequence: CDR1 MNHNS, CDR2 SASEGT. This CDR3 contains 17 residues. Trimming removed 2 bases from V and 6 bases from J, with 17 bases in between. CDR3 sequence reads: CASSESPPWMGNSPLHF. CDR3 coding DNA: TGTGCCAGCAGTGAATCCCCTCCCTGGATGGGTAATTCACCCCTCCACTTT.

This clonotype appeared many times. In DNA form, the CDR3 reads TGTGCCAGCAGCTTTAGAACCCAGGGAGATACGCAGTATTTT. Its protein product is CASSFRTQGDTQYF. The chain has TRBV7-2 and TRBJ2-3, with TRBD1 as a possible D gene (5 bases). Germline V CDR1 and CDR2: SGHTA, FQGNSA. Trimming removed 3 bases at V and 5 bases at J, with 12 bases between. The CDR3 has 14 residues.

This chain connects TRBV6-5 to TRBJ1-1, with a tentative D call TRBD1 (5 bases). The CDR3 has 12 residues. Trimming shortened V by 6 bases and J by 7 bases, and 12 bases separated the two germline ends. Germline loops: CDR1 MNHEY, CDR2 SVGAGI. The CDR3 nucleotides read TGTGCCAGCAGCCGCGGACAACTTGAAGCTTTCTTT. It specifies CASSRGQLEAFF.

A single count supports this clonotype. V is TRBV5-1 and J is TRBJ1-5; 7 bases match TRBD1. V lost 4 bases to trimming and J lost 2 bases; unmatched junction nucleotides: 3. The CDR3 runs 14 residues. Germline V lookup: CDR1 SGHRS, CDR2 YFSETQ. The DNA of the CDR3 is TGCGCCAGCAGCCAGGGGGTAGGCAATCAGCCCCAGCATTTT. This encodes CASSQGVGNQPQHF.